The 9 T cell receptor beta chains presented below share a single source sample, sequenced in a study of blood T cell repertoires in COVID-19. Here immunoSEQ multiplex PCR was the method, and the copy in TCRdb shows in-frame clones only, minus some. The sample carries about 150,000 clones, approximately 85% recorded once. Sample: peripheral blood. Receptors originate from a woman between 55 and 75 years old with COVID-19, enrolled during active disease.

The rearrangement links TRBV29-1 to TRBJ2-1; a possible D gene is TRBD2 (5 bases). This CDR3 has 13 amino acids. V was pared by 7 bases and J by 4 bases, with 14 bases between. Per germline, CDR1 SQVTM and CDR2 ANQGSEA. The CDR3 DNA reads TGCAGCGCCCAAGGACTGTCTTACAATGAGCAGTTCTTC. Amino acids: CSAQGLSYNEQFF.

The rearrangement uses TRBV30 and TRBJ1-1, with a possible D match to TRBD1 (5 bases). The V gene's germline CDR1 is GTSNPN and CDR2 SVGIG (reference sequence). This CDR3 spans 10 amino acids. The ends were cut back, 5 bases at V and 7 bases at J, with 8 bases in the middle. The CDR3 nucleotides are TGTGCCTGGTCGACAGTTGAAGCTTTCTTT. Protein product: CAWSTVEAFF.

The chain employs TRBV6-4 and TRBJ2-1; 12 nucleotides agree with TRBD2. Germline CDR1 MRHNA, CDR2 SNTAGT. The CDR3 extends over 15 amino acids. The junction had 5 bases not matched to a gene; V was cut back by 6 bases and J by 5 bases. The CDR3 region has the DNA TGTGCCAGCAGAACGACTAGCGGGGGTGACAATGAGCAGTTCTTC. It specifies CASRTTSGGDNEQFF.

Turning to this clone: The junction shows a germline mismatch at one end, possibly a read error. The CDR3 coding sequence is TGTGCTAGTAGTAGAGGGGGGGAGTTCTATGGCTACACCTTC. This sequence encodes CASSRGGEFYGYTF. V and J are TRBV19 and TRBJ1-2; possible D gene TRBD1, 6 bases. The CDR3 has 14 residues. CDR1 is LNHDA and CDR2 is SQIVND in the germline V gene (reference sequence).

The gene calls are TRBV27 and TRBJ2-4; no reliable D call. The length of the CDR3 is 12 residues. V was trimmed by 10 bases and J by 1 base, leaving 8 bases between them. The germline CDR1 and CDR2 sequences are MNHEY and SMNVEV (reference sequence). The CDR3 DNA follows: TGTGCCACAACCGGTGCCAAAAACATTCAGTACTTC. It yields the protein CATTGAKNIQYF.

This sequence joins TRBV19 and TRBJ2-2; TRBD2 matches at 10 bases. Germline CDR1 and CDR2: LNHDA and SQIVND (reference sequence). The CDR3 totals 19 residues. With V trimmed by 3 bases and J by 8 bases, 18 bases remained unmatched. This CDR3 is CASSMNRLAGVSMAGELFF. Here the CDR3 DNA reads TGTGCCAGTAGTATGAACCGGCTAGCGGGAGTGTCAATGGCTGGGGAGCTGTTTTTT.

The J gene is TRBJ1-5, the V gene TRBV6-5; 9 bases are shared with TRBD1. V shed 2 bases, J shed 9 bases, and the junction held 8 bases outside the gene matches. The germline CDR1 and CDR2 sequences are MNHEY and SVGAGI. The CDR3 extends over 15 amino acids. CDR3 residues: CASSYAGTGSGPQHF. In DNA, the CDR3 is TGTGCCAGCAGTTACGCTGGGACAGGGTCTGGGCCCCAGCATTTT.

The rearrangement joins TRBV7-2 to TRBJ1-1; the D is unclear. This CDR3 is 13 amino acids long. Germline V gene lookup returns CDR1 SGHTA and CDR2 FQGNSA. Trimming cost V 0 bases and J 0 bases, with 2 bases left between them. The CDR3 region is CASSLAMNTEAFF. As DNA, the CDR3 is TGTGCCAGCAGCTTAGCCATGAACACTGAAGCTTTCTTT.

V is TRBV4-2 and J is TRBJ2-7; D may be TRBD1 (5 bases). Germline V gives CDR1 LGHNA, CDR2 YNFKEQ. Trimming stripped 4 bases from V and 1 base from J, with 11 bases between. This CDR3 comprises 14 residues. The CDR3 reads CASSPGITSYEQYF. CDR3 sequence (DNA): TGTGCCAGCAGCCCAGGGATAACTTCCTACGAGCAGTACTTC.